This record looks at one T cell receptor beta chain sequence and its context. This specimen belongs to a study of blood T cell repertoires in COVID-19. In the authors' workflow: Reference gene primers were amplified, and this amplification served to estimate nucleated cell counts. The repertoire was sequenced with immunoSEQ multiplex PCR; TCRdb's copy has only in-frame clones and lacks some. That table supplies the V and J calls and clone size; D and trimming were determined from the DNA. The profile covers roughly 56,000 clones, with 87% appearing a single time and over 5.5% taken by the ten largest. The CDR3 is made up of 18 amino acids. The junction had 13 bases not matched to a gene; V was cut back by 5 bases and J by 0 bases. Looked up from germline, CDR1 is SGHTA and CDR2 is FQGNSA.

This sequence joins TRBV7-2 and TRBJ1-3; 7 bases are a match to TRBD1. The sequence came from a man in his fifties with active COVID-19. What was sequenced was peripheral blood. The chain's CDR3 is CASSAQLGQDSSGNTIYF. DNA of the CDR3: TGTGCCAGCAGCGCACAACTCGGACAGGACAGCTCTGGAAACACCATATATTTT.